The T cell receptor (beta chain) under discussion was sequenced for a study of T cells in Graves' hyperthyroidism and ophthalmopathy. This clonotype was picked up many times. What it binds is unknown. RNA transcripts provided the source from which TCR beta CDR3 regions were amplified. Carried out on the TCR CDR3, a first-round RT-PCR used the HTBI primer set. TCRdb independently ran MiXCR on the multiplex PCR reads; one entry per CDR3 protein. The sample lists fewer than 650,000 distinct CDR3 sequences; roughly 15% were seen once. The germline V gene has CDR1 DFQATT and CDR2 SNEGSKA (reference sequence). V was shortened by 4 bases and J by 5 bases, with 11 bases between the two germline ends. The CDR3 length is 12 residues. Study-wide findings and caveats: Expanded thyroid clonotypes (above 0.001) were mostly also found in blood.

This sequence joins TRBV20-1 and TRBJ1-1; maybe TRBD1 (5 bases). This TCR was recovered from a woman in her thirties or forties with Graves' hyperthyroidism. Sequencing was carried out using blood. The CDR3 sequence is CSAINSGTEAFF. The CDR3 coding sequence is TGCAGTGCTATAAACTCAGGGACTGAAGCTTTCTTT.